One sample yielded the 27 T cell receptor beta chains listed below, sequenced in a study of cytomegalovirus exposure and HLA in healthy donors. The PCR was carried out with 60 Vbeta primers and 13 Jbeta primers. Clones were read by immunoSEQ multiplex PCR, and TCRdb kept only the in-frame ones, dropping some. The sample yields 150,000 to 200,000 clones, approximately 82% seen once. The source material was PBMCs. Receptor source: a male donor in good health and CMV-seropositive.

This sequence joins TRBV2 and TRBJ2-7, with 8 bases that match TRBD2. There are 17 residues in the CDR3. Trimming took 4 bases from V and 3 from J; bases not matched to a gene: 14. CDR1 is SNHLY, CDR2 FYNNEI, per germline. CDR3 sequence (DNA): TGTGCCAGCAGTGGTGGTATTAGCGGGAAGGGGATCTACGAGCAGTACTTC. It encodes CASSGGISGKGIYEQYF.

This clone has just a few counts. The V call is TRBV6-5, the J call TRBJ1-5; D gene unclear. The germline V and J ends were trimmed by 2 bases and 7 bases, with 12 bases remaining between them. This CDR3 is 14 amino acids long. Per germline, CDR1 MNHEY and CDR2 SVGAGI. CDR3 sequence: CASSYALGGQPQHF. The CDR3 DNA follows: TGTGCCAGCAGTTACGCCCTCGGAGGCCAGCCCCAGCATTTT.

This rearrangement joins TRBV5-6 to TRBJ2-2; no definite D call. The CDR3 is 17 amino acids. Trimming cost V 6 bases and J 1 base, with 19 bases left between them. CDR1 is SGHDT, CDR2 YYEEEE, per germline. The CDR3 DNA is TGTGCCAGCATCCGTATCCCAGTTAACAAGAACACCGGGGAGCTGTTTTTT. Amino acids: CASIRIPVNKNTGELFF.

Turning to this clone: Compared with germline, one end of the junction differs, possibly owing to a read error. CDR3 sequence reads: CASTPWAQGNTIYF. DNA for the CDR3: TGTGCCAGCACACCTTGGGCGCAGGGAAACACCATATATTTT. The chain combines TRBV18 with TRBJ1-3; D remains unclear. Germline values: CDR1 KGHSH, CDR2 LQKENI. The CDR3 has 14 residues.

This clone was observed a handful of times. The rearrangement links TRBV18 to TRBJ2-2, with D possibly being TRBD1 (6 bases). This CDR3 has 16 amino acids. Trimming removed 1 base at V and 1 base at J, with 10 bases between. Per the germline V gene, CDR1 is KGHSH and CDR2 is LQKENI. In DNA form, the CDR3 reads TGTGCCAGCTCACCACGGCGGACAGAGAACACCGGGGAGCTGTTTTTT. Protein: CASSPRRTENTGELFF.

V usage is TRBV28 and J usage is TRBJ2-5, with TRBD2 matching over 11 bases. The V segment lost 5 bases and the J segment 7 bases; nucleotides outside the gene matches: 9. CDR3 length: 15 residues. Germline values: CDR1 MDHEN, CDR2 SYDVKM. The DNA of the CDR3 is TGTGCCAGCAGTACCCTAGCGGGGGGATTCGGGACCCAGTACTTC. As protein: CASSTLAGGFGTQYF.

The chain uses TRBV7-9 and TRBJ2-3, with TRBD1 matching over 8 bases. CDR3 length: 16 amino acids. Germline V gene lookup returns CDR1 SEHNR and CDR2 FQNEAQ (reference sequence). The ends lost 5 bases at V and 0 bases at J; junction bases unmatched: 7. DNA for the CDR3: TGTGCCAGCAGCAGAACAGGGGGACGTAGCACAGATACGCAGTATTTT. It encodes CASSRTGGRSTDTQYF.

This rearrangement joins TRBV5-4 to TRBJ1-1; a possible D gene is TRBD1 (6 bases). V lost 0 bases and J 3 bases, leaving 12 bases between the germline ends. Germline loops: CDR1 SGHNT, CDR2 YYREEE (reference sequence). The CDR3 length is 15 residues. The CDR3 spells CASSLVGGADTEAFF. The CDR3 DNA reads TGTGCCAGCAGCTTGGTTGGGGGGGCAGACACTGAAGCTTTCTTT.

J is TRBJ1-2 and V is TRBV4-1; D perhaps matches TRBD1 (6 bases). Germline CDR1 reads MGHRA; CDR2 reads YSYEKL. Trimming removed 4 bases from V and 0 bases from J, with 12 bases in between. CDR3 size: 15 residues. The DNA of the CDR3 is TGCGCCAGCAGCCCAACCGACAGGACTAACTATGGCTACACCTTC. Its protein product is CASSPTDRTNYGYTF.

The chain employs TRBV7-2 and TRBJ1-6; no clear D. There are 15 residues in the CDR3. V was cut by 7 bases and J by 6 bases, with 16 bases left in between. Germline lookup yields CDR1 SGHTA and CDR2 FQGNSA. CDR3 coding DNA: TGTGCCAGCACGGTATTAAGGGCGGGTAATTCACCCCTCCACTTT. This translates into CASTVLRAGNSPLHF.

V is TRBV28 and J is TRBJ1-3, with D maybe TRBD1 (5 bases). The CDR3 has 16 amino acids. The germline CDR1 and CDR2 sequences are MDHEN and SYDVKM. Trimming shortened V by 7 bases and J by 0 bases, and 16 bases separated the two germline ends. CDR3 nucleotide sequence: TGTGCCAGCACCCAGGGAGGGGACCCCTCTGGAAACACCATATATTTT. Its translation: CASTQGGDPSGNTIYF. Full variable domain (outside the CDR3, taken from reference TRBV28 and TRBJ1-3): DVKVTQSSRYLVKRTGEKVFLECVQDMDHENMFWYRQDPGLGLRLIYFSYDVKMKEKGDIPEGYSVSREKKERFSLILESASTNQTSMYLCASTQGGDPSGNTIYFGEGSWLTVV.

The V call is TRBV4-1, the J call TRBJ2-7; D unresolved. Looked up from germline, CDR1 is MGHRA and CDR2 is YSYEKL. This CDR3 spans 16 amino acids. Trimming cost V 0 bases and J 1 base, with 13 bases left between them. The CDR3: CASSQDPLEDSYEQYF. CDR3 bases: TGCGCCAGCAGCCAAGATCCGTTAGAGGATTCCTACGAGCAGTACTTC.

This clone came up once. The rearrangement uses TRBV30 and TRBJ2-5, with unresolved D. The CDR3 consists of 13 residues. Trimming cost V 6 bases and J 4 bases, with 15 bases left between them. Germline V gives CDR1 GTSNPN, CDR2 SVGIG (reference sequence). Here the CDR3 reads CACNLYSSETQYF. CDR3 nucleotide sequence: TGTGCCTGTAATCTCTACTCCTCAGAGACCCAGTACTTC.

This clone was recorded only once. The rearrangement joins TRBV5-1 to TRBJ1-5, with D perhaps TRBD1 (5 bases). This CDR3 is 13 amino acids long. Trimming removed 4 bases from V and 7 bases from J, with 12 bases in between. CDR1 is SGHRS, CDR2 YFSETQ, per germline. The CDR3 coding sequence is TGCGCCAGCAGCCCAGGGATAGGGCAGCCCCAGCATTTT. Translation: CASSPGIGQPQHF.

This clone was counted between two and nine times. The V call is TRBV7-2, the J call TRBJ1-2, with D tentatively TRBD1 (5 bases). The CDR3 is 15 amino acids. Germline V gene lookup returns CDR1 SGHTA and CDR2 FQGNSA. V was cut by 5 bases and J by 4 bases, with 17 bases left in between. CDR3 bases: TGTGCCAGCAGCCCCTCAGGGAGGCCATCCTATGGCTACACCTTC. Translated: CASSPSGRPSYGYTF.

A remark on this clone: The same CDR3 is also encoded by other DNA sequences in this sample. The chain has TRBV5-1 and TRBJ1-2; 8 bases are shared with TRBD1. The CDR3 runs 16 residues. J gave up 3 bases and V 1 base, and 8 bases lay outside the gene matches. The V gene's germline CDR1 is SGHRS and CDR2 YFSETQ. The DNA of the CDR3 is TGCGCCAGCAGCTTGTCTCCTGGACAGGGCGACTATGGCTACACCTTC. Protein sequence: CASSLSPGQGDYGYTF.

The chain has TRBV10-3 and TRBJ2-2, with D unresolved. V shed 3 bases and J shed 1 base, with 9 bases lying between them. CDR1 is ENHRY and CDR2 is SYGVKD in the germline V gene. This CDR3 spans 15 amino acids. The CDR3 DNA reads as TGTGCCATCAGTGATGACACCAAGAACACCGGGGAGCTGTTTTTT. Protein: CAISDDTKNTGELFF.

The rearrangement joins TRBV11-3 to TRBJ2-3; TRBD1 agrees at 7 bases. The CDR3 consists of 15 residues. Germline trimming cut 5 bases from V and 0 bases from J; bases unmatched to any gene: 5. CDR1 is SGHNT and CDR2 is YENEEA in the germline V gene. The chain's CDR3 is CASSLTGESTDTQYF. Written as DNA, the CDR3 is TGTGCCAGCAGCCTCACAGGGGAAAGCACAGATACGCAGTATTTT.

The CDR3 nucleotides are TGTGCCAGCAGCTTAGGGCCCGGACTATCCACCGCCTACGAGCAGTACTTC. Its translation is CASSLGPGLSTAYEQYF. The chain recombines TRBV7-8 with TRBJ2-7; D is perhaps TRBD2 (6 bases). V lost 1 base to trimming and J lost 2 bases, with 18 bases between them. The CDR3 has 17 amino acids. Looked up from germline, CDR1 is SGHVS and CDR2 is FQNEAQ. Complete variable domain (other parts from reference TRBV7-8 and TRBJ2-7): GAGVSQSPRYKVAKRGQDVALRCDPISGHVSLFWYQQALGQGPEFLTYFQNEAQLDKSGLPSDRFFAERPEGSVSTLKIQRTQQEDSAVYLCASSLGPGLSTAYEQYFGPGTRLTVT.

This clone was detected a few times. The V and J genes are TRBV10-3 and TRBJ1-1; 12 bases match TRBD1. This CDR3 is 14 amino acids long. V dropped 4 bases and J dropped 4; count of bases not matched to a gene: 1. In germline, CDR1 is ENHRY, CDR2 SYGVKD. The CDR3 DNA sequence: TGTGCCATCAGTGGGGACAGGGGGCCCACTGAAGCTTTCTTT. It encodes CAISGDRGPTEAFF.

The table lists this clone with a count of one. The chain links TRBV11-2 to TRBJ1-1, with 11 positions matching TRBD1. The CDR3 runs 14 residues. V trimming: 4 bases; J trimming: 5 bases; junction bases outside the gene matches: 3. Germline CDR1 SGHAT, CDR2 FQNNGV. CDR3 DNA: TGTGCCAGCAGCTCGGGACAGGGGGGAACTGAAGCTTTCTTT. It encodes CASSSGQGGTEAFF.

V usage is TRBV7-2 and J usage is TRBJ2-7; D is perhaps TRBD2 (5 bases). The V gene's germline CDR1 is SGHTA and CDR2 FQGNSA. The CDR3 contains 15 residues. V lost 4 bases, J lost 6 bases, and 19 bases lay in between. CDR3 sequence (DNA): TGTGCCAGCAGCTCGCACGCGGGTTCCTCGGGCGAGCAGTACTTC. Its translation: CASSSHAGSSGEQYF.

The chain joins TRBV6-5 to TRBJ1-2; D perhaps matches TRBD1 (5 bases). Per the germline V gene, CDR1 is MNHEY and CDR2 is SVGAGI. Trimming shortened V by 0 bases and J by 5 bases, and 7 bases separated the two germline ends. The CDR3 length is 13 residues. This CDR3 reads CASSYSREYGYTF. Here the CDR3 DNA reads TGTGCCAGCAGTTACTCCAGGGAATATGGCTACACCTTC.

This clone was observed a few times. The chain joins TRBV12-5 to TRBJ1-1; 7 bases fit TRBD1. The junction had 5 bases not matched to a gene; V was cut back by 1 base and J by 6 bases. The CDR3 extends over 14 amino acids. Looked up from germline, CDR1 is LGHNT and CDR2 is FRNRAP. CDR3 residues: CASGLDRGAAEAFF. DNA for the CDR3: TGTGCTAGTGGTTTGGACAGGGGAGCGGCTGAAGCTTTCTTT.

CDR3 in amino acids: CASSLNEWNIQYF. The CDR3 DNA follows: TGTGCCAGCAGCTTAAATGAGTGGAACATTCAGTACTTC. The rearrangement uses TRBV5-4 and TRBJ2-4; D gene unclear. Looked up from germline, CDR1 is SGHNT and CDR2 is YYREEE (reference sequence). Between the trimmed V and J ends, which lost 2 bases and 7 bases, there was a span of 10 bases. The CDR3 covers 13 residues.

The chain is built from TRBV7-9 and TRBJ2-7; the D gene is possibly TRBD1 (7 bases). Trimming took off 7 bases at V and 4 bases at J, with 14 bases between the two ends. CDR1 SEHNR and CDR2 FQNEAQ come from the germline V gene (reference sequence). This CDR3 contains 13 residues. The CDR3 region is CASTMTGTYEQYF. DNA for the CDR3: TGTGCCAGCACCATGACAGGGACTTACGAGCAGTACTTC.

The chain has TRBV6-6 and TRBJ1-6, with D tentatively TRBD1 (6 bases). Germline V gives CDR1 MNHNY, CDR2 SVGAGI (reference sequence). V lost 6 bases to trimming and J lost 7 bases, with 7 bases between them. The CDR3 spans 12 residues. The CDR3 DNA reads TGTGCCAGCAGCCAGGGGAATTCACCCCTCCACTTT. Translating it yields CASSQGNSPLHF.